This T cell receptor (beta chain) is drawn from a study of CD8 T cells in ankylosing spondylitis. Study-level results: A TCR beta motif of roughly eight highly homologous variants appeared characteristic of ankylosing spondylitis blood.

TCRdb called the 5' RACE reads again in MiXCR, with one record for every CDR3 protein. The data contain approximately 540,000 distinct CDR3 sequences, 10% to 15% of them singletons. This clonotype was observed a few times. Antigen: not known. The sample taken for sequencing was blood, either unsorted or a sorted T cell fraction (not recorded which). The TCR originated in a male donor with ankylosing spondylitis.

DNA for the CDR3: TGTGCCAGCAGTCCTAGGACAGACGGTGGCTACACCTTC. Translated, it gives CASSPRTDGGYTF. The chain carries TRBV3-1 and TRBJ1-2, with D possibly TRBD1 on 6 matching bases. V dropped 6 bases and J dropped 7 bases, with 15 bases sitting between them. CDR3 length: 13 residues. CDR1 LGHDT and CDR2 YNNKEL come from the germline V gene (reference sequence).